This T cell receptor (beta chain) was obtained from a study of cytotoxic CD8 clonotypes in ibrutinib-treated CLL. Measured with immunoSEQ multiplex PCR; TCRdb has only the in-frame clones, and not every one. Of about 140,000 clones listed, under 95% are singletons. The V and J ends lost 7 bases and 1 base respectively, with 14 bases between them. CDR1 is MNHEY and CDR2 is SMNVEV in the germline V gene (reference sequence). CDR3 size: 14 residues. The chain couples TRBV27 to TRBJ2-7; D is unresolved. The sample consisted of PBMCs, taken after 12 months of ibrutinib treatment. The TCR comes from a human donor with chronic lymphocytic leukemia. The CDR3 loop is CASKTMGLSYEQYF. The DNA for the CDR3 is TGTGCCAGCAAAACCATGGGTCTATCCTACGAGCAGTACTTC.